This TCR beta chain was profiled in a study of PD-1 blockade in classical Hodgkin lymphoma. Overall study results and limits: It was CD4+ TCR diversity, not CD8+, that rose significantly by C4D1. Initiation of nivolumab under 1 year after ASCT led to exclusion of patients.

TCRdb keeps only in-frame clones here, not all; method: immunoSEQ multiplex PCR. This table has around 36,000 clones, 75% to 90% appearing once. Germline assignment: CDR1 MNHNS and CDR2 SASEGT. The CDR3 is 15 amino acids. V dropped 0 bases and J dropped 6 bases, with 11 bases sitting between them. This clone has more than one count but fewer than ten. Its target is not known. All patients experienced relapse after autologous stem cell transplantation, and brentuximab vedotin exposure was variable. The rearrangement links TRBV6-1 to TRBJ1-4; possibly TRBD1 for D (6 bases). This clonotype was sampled from a human donor with classical Hodgkin lymphoma. Sequencing was performed on peripheral blood mononuclear cells (PBMCs), taken at baseline. CDR3: CASSEAWDTYEKLFF. The CDR3 region has the DNA TGTGCCAGCAGTGAAGCGTGGGACACTTATGAAAAACTGTTTTTT.